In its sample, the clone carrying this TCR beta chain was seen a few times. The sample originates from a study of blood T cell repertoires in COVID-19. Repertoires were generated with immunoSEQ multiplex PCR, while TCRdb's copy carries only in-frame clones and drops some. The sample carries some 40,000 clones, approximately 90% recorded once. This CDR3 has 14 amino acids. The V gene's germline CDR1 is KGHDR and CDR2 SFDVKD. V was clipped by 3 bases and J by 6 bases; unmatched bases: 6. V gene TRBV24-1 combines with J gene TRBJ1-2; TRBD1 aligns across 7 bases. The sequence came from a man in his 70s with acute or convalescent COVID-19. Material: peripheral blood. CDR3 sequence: CATSDPGTENGYTF. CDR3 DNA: TGTGCCACCAGTGATCCTGGGACAGAGAATGGCTACACCTTC.